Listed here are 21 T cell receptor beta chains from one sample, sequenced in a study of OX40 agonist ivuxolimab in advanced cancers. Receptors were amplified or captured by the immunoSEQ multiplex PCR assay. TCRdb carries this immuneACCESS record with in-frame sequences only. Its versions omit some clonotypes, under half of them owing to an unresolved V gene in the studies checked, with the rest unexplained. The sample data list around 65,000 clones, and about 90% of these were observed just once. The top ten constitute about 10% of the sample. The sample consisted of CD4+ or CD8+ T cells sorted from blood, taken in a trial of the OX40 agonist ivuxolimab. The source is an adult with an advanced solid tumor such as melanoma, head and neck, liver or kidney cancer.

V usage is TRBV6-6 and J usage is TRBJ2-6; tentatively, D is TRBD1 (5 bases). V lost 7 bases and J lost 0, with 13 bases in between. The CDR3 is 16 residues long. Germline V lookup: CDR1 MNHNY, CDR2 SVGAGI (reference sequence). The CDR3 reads CASTDSLSSGANVLTF. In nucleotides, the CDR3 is TGTGCCAGCACCGACAGCCTGAGCTCTGGGGCCAACGTCCTGACTTTC.

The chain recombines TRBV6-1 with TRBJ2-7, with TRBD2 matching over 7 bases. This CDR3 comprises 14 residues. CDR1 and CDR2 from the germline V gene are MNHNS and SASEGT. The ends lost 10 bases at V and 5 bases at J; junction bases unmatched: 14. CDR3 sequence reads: CAKTSGLVGDEQYF. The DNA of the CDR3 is TGTGCCAAAACTTCCGGACTAGTTGGCGACGAGCAGTACTTC.

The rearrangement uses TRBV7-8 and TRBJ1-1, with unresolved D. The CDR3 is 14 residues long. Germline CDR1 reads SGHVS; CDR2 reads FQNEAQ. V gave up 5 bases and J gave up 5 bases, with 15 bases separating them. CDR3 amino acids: CASSVSGRWTEAFF. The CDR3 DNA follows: TGTGCCAGCAGCGTCTCCGGGAGGTGGACTGAAGCTTTCTTT. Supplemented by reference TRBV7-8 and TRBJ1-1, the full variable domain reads GAGVSQSPRYKVAKRGQDVALRCDPISGHVSLFWYQQALGQGPEFLTYFQNEAQLDKSGLPSDRFFAERPEGSVSTLKIQRTQQEDSAVYLCASSVSGRWTEAFFGQGTRLTVV.

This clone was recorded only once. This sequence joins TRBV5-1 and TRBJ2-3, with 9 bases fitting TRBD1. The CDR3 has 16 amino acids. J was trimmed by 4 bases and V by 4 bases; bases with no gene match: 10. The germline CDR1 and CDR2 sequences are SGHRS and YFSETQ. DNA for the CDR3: TGCGCCAGCAGCCCTTCGGGACAGGGCGTTGCAGATACGCAGTATTTT. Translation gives CASSPSGQGVADTQYF. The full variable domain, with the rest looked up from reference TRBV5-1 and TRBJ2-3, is KAGVTQTPRYLIKTRGQQVTLSCSPISGHRSVSWYQQTPGQGLQFLFEYFSETQRNKGNFPGRFSGRQFSNSRSEMNVSTLELGDSALYLCASSPSGQGVADTQYFGPGTRLTVL.

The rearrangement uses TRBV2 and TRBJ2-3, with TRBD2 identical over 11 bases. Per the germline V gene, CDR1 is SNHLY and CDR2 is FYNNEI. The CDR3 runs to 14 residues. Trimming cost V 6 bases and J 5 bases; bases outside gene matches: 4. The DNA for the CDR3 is TGTGCCAGCAGAGGGACTAGCGGAAGAGATACGCAGTATTTT. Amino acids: CASRGTSGRDTQYF.

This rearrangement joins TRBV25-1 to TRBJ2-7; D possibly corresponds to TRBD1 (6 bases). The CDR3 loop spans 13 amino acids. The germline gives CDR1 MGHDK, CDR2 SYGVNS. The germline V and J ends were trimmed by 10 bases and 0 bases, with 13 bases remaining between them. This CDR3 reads CATRQAHSYEQYF. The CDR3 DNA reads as TGTGCCACAAGACAGGCCCACTCCTACGAGCAGTACTTC.

The CDR3 loop is CASSLRQGNQPQHF. DNA for the CDR3: TGTGCCAGCAGCTTGCGGCAAGGCAATCAGCCCCAGCATTTT. This chain connects TRBV5-5 to TRBJ1-5; no firm D call. The length of the CDR3 is 14 residues. Trimming left V 1 base short and J 2 bases short, with 7 bases between. The germline CDR1 and CDR2 sequences are SGHKS and YYEKEE (reference sequence).

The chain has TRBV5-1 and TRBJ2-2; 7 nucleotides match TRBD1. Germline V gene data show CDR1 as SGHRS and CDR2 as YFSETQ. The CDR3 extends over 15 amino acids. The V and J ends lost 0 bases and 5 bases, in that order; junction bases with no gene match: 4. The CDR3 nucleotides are TGCGCCAGCAGCTTGGGTACAGGGGAAACCGGGGAGCTGTTTTTT. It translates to CASSLGTGETGELFF.

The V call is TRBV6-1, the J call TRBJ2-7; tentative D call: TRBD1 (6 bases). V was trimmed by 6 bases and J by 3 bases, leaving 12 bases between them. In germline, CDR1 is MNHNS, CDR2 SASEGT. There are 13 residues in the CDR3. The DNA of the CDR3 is TGTGCCAGCAGATTGAACAGGGACTACGAGCAGTACTTC. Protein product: CASRLNRDYEQYF.

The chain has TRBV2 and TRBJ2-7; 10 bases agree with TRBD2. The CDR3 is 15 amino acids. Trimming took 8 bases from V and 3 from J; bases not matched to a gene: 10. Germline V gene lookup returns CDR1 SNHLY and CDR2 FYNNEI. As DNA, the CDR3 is TGTGCCAGCTCCGACGCCGGGACTAGCGACTACGAGCAGTACTTC. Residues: CASSDAGTSDYEQYF.

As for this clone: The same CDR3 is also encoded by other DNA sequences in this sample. The CDR3 is CASSLGLQETQYF. Written as DNA, the CDR3 is TGCGCCAGCAGCTTGGGATTACAAGAGACCCAGTACTTC. The chain recombines TRBV5-1 with TRBJ2-5; D remains ambiguous. The ends were cut back, 0 bases at V and 2 bases at J, with 5 bases in the middle. Germline values: CDR1 SGHRS, CDR2 YFSETQ. The length of the CDR3 is 13 residues. The complete variable domain, with remaining parts taken from reference TRBV5-1 and TRBJ2-5, reads KAGVTQTPRYLIKTRGQQVTLSCSPISGHRSVSWYQQTPGQGLQFLFEYFSETQRNKGNFPGRFSGRQFSNSRSEMNVSTLELGDSALYLCASSLGLQETQYFGPGTRLLVL.

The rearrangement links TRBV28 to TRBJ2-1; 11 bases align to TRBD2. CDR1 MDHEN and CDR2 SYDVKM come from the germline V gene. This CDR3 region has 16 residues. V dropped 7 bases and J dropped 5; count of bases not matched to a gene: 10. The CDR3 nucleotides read TGTGCCAGCACCATAGCCGGGACTAGCGGACACAATGAGCAGTTCTTC. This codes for CASTIAGTSGHNEQFF.

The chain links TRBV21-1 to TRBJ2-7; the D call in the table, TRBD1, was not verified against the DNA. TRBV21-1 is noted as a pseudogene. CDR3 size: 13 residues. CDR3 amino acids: CASPSAPTYEQYF. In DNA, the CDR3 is TGTGCCAGCCCCAGTGCTCCAACCTACGAGCAGTACTTC.

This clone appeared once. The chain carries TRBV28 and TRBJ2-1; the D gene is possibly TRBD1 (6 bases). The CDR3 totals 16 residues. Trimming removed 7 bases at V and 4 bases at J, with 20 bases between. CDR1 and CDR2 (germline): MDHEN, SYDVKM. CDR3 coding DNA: TGTGCCAGCACTCCCCCTGGGAGCCAGGGGTACAATGAGCAGTTCTTC. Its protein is CASTPPGSQGYNEQFF.

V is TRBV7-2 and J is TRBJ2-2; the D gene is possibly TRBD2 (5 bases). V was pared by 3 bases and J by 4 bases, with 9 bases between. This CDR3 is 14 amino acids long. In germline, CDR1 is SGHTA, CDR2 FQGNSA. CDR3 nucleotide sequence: TGTGCCAGCAGCTTGAGCGGTTTCACCGGGGAGCTGTTTTTT. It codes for CASSLSGFTGELFF.

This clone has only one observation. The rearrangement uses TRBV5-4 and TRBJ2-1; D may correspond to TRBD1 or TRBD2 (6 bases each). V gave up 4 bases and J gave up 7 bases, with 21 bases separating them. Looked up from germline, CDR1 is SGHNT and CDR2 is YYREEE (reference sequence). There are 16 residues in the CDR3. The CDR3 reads CASSPQTGRTGNEQFF. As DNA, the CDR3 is TGTGCCAGCAGCCCCCAAACAGGGAGGACCGGGAATGAGCAGTTCTTC.

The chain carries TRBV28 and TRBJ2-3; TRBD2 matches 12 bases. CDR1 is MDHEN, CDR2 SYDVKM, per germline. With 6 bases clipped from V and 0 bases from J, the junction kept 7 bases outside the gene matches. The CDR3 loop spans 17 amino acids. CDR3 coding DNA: TGTGCCAGCAGCATCCTAGCGGGAGGGACTAGCACAGATACGCAGTATTTT. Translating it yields CASSILAGGTSTDTQYF.

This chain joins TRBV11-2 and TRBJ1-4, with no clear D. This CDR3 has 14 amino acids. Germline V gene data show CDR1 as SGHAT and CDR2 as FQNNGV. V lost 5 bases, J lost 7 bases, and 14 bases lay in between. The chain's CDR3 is CASSPRWESEKLFF. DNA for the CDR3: TGTGCCAGCAGCCCCCGTTGGGAAAGTGAAAAACTGTTTTTT.

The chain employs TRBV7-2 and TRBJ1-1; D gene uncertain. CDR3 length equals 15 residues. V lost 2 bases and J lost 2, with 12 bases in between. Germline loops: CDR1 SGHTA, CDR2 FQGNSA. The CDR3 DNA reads TGTGCCAGCAGCTTACACGGACCGATAAACACTGAAGCTTTCTTT. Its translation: CASSLHGPINTEAFF.

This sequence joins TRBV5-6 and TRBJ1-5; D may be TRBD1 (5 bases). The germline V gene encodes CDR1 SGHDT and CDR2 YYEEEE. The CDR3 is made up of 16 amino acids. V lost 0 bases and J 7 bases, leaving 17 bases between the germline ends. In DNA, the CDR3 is TGTGCCAGCAGCTTGGAAGGTGGCAGGGCTAAACAGCCCCAGCATTTT. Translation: CASSLEGGRAKQPQHF.

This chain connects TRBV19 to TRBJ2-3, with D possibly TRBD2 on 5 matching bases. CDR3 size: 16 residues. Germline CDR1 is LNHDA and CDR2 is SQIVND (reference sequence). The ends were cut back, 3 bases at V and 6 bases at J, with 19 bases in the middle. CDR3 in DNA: TGTGCCAGTAGTATTTGGGCCCGACGGGGTATCGATACGCAGTATTTT. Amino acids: CASSIWARRGIDTQYF.